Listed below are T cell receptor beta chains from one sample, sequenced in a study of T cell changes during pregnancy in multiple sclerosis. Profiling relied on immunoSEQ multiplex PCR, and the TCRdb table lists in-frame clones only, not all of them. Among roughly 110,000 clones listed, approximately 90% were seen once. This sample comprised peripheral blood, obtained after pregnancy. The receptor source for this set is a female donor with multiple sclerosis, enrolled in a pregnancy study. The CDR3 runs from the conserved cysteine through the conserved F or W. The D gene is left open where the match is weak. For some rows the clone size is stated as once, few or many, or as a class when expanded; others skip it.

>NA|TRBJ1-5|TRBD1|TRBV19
TGTGCCAGTACCCCGGGGCAGGGGGCGATCAATCAGCCCCAGCATTTT
CASTPGQGAINQPQHF
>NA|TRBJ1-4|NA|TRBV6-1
TGTGCCAGCAGTGAATTGGGGGGGAGGGAAAAACTGTTTTTT
CASSELGGREKLFF
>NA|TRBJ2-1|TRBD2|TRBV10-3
TGTGCCATCAGGATTCTAGCGGGAGGTCCGTACTCCTACAATGAGCAGTTCTTC
CAIRILAGGPYSYNEQFF
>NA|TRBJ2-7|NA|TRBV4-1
TGCGCCAGCAGCCTACCCGGAGGGACGGGACCTGCCTACGAGCAGTACTTC
CASSLPGGTGPAYEQYF
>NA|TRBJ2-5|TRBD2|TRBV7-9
TGTGCCAGCAGCTTCGGGACTAGAGAAGAGACCCAGTACTTC
CASSFGTREETQYF
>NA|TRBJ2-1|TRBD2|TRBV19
TGTGCCAGTAGTCCCCTAAGCGGGAGTATCAATGAGCAGTTCTTC
CASSPLSGSINEQFF
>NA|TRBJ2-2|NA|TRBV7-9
TGTGCCAGCAGCCCATGGGGAGGACACACCGGGGAGCTGTTTTTT
CASSPWGGHTGELFF
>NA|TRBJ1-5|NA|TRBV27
TGTGCCAGCAGCCCGGGAGGCCGGAACGATCAGCCCCAGCATTTT
CASSPGGRNDQPQHF
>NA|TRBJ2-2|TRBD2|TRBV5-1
TGCGCCAGCAGCCTGGGACTAGCTAACACCGGGGAGCTGTTTTTT
CASSLGLANTGELFF
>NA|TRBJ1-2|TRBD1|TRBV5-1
TGCGCCAGCAGCCCGCACCCTGGACAGGGGGCCTATGGCTACACCTTC
CASSPHPGQGAYGYTF
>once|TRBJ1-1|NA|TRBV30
TGTGCCTGGAGTGTAGCGGGGGGCAGAATAAACACTGAAGCTTTCTTT
CAWSVAGGRINTEAFF
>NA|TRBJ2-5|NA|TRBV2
TGTGCCAGCAGTGAGGGCCCATGGGAGACCCAGTACTTC
CASSEGPWETQYF
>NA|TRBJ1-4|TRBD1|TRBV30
TGTGCCTGGACCCCGGACAGGGGGGACCGGAAACTGTTTTTT
CAWTPDRGDRKLFF
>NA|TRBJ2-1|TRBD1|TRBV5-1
TGCGCCAGCAGCTACAAACGGGACAGGGAATACAATGAGCAGTTCTTC
CASSYKRDREYNEQFF
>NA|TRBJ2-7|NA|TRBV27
TGTGCCAGCAGTCCAACTACAAGGCCTCGGGAGCAGTACTTC
CASSPTTRPREQYF
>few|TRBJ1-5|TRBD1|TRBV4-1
TGCGCCAGCAGCCAAGATGGGTTTGGACAGGGGCCTGAGCCCCAGCATTTT
CASSQDGFGQGPEPQHF